The source of this T cell receptor (beta chain) is a study of blood T cell repertoires in COVID-19. About the study: The United States, Italy and Spain provided the acute and convalescent COVID-19 samples.

TCRdb keeps only in-frame clones here, not all; method: immunoSEQ multiplex PCR. The table shows 200,000 to 250,000 clones, with 85% occurring only once. Germline V gene sequence: CDR1 ENHRY, CDR2 SYGVKD. The CDR3 has 14 residues. Trimming removed 4 bases from V and 0 bases from J, with 9 bases in between. The chain uses TRBV10-3 and TRBJ1-2; TRBD1 is a possible D gene (5 bases). Sequences were obtained from peripheral blood. This sequence originates from a middle-aged man with acute or convalescent COVID-19. Here the CDR3 DNA reads TGTGCCATCAGTGCCTCGACAGCTAACTATGGCTACACCTTC. Protein product: CAISASTANYGYTF.